Listed here is a single TCR beta chain. This sample was included in a study of blood T cell repertoires in COVID-19. V dropped 8 bases and J dropped 1 base, with 17 bases sitting between them. Germline CDR1 and CDR2: GTSNPN and SVGIG (reference sequence). The CDR3 covers 14 residues. As processed by the authors: Amplification of reference gene primers provided the estimated nucleated cell counts. TCRdb keeps only in-frame clones here, not all; method: immunoSEQ multiplex PCR. V and J calls and clone size are given by that table; D and trimming were obtained from the DNA. The sample carries hundreds of thousands of clones, approximately 87% recorded once.

Sequenced material: peripheral blood. V and J are TRBV30 and TRBJ1-1, with D hard to call. The receptor comes from a woman in her sixties or seventies with COVID-19, enrolled during active disease. CDR3 loop: CAQIPVFRNTEAFF. The CDR3 region has the DNA TGTGCCCAAATCCCCGTATTTAGGAACACTGAAGCTTTCTTT.